This is a list of T cell receptor beta chains from one sample in a study of T cells in Graves' hyperthyroidism and ophthalmopathy. MiXCR, applied by TCRdb to the multiplex PCR reads, yields one record per CDR3 protein. The table lists roughly 500,000 distinct CDR3 sequences, approximately 49% of them singletons. Sequencing used peripheral blood or thyroid tissue (not recorded which). Receptors were obtained from an adult woman with Graves' disease, either hyperthyroidism or ophthalmopathy (not recorded which). CDR3s include the opening cysteine and the closing phenylalanine or tryptophan. D genes are given only for firm matches. Expanded clones are given a class, and other clones once, few, many or no size at all.

TRBD1 many TRBJ1-4 TRBV29-1 CSVEDLGQEKLFF TGCAGCGTTGAAGATCTGGGACAGGAAAAACTGTTTTTT
- - TRBJ1-6 TRBV7-2 CASSPSGFSYSPLHF TGTGCCAGCAGCCCTTCAGGATTTTCGTACTCACCCCTCCACTTT
- few TRBJ2-6 TRBV7-2 CASSSRMTLGRTGANVLTF TGTGCCAGCAGTTCCAGGATGACTCTAGGGAGAACTGGGGCCAACGTCCTGACTTTC
- - TRBJ1-4 TRBV2 CASTTGSGEKLFF TGTGCCAGCACTACAGGGTCGGGGGAAAAACTGTTTTTT
- few TRBJ1-5 TRBV29-1 CSDVAGNQPQHF TGCAGCGACGTAGCTGGCAATCAGCCCCAGCATTTT
TRBD1 - TRBJ2-6 TRBV7-3 CASSFAGGAGANVLTF TGTGCCAGCAGCTTTGCAGGGGGCGCTGGGGCCAACGTCCTGACTTTC
TRBD2 - TRBJ2-5 TRBV7-2 CASSFGGAQYF TGTGCCAGCAGCTTCGGGGGGGCCCAGTACTTC
TRBD1 many TRBJ2-2 TRBV5-1 CASSSIAGTGNTGELFF TGCGCCAGCAGCTCCATAGCCGGGACAGGGAACACCGGGGAGCTGTTTTTT
- many TRBJ2-5 TRBV29-1 CSVDTTPAVETQYF TGCAGCGTAGACACCACACCGGCGGTAGAGACCCAGTACTTC
TRBD1 - TRBJ1-4 TRBV11-2 CASSTPGQGTVVKLFF TGTGCCAGCAGCACGCCGGGACAGGGGACGGTTGTGAAACTGTTTTTT
- many TRBJ2-2 TRBV7-2 CASSLMGGRDTGELFF TGTGCCAGCAGCTTAATGGGGGGCAGGGACACCGGGGAGCTGTTTTTT
- - TRBJ1-2 TRBV7-3 CASSLVRGASGYTF TGTGCCAGCAGCTTAGTTCGGGGGGCTTCCGGCTACACCTTC
TRBD1 - TRBJ2-5 TRBV10-3 CAIRPGQVVEETQYF TGTGCCATCAGACCGGGACAGGTCGTTGAGGAGACCCAGTACTTC
- many TRBJ1-5 TRBV5-1 CASSEGGTTNQPQHF TGCGCCAGCAGCGAGGGAGGGACAACTAATCAGCCCCAGCATTTT
- many TRBJ1-5 TRBV7-9 CASSLGADRRNQPQHF TGTGCCAGCAGCTTAGGGGCAGACCGCCGCAATCAGCCCCAGCATTTT
- - TRBJ1-5 TRBV29-1 CSASENSNQPQHF TGCAGCGCTTCAGAGAATAGCAATCAGCCCCAGCATTTT
- - TRBJ1-2 TRBV10-2 CATMDSYGYTF TGCGCCACCATGGACAGCTATGGCTACACCTTC
- many TRBJ2-7 TRBV7-9 CASSPLAVYEQYF TGTGCCAGCAGCCCACTAGCAGTTTACGAGCAGTACTTC
TRBD1 many TRBJ1-2 TRBV24-1 CATSDPGQGNYGYTF TGTGCCACCAGTGATCCTGGACAGGGCAACTATGGCTACACCTTC
- many TRBJ1-5 TRBV7-9 CASSLQEGQPQHF TGTGCCAGCAGCCTACAGGAAGGTCAGCCCCAGCATTTT